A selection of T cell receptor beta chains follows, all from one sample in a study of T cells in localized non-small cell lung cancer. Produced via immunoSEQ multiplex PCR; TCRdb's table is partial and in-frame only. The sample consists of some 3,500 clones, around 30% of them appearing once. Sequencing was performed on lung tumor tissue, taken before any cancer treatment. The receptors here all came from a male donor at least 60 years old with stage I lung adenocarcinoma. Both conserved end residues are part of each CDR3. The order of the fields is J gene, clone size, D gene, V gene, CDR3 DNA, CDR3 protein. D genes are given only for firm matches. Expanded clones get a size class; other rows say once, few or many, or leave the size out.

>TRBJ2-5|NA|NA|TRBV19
TGTGCCAGTAGTATCTTCGGTCAGGGGGAGACCCAGTACTTC
CASSIFGQGETQYF
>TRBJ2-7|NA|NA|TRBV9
TGTGCCAGCAGCCCGAGGGGGACGCCCTCCTACGAGCAGTACTTC
CASSPRGTPSYEQYF
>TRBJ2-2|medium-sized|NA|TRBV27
TGTGCCAGCAGTTCGGACAGGAACACCGGGGAGCTGTTTTTT
CASSSDRNTGELFF
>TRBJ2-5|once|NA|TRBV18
TGTGCCAGCTCACCAGGGGGAAAAGAGACCCAGTACTTC
CASSPGGKETQYF
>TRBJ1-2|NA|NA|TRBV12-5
TGTGCTAGTGGCCCCTGGGGGGGTGATGGCTACACCTTC
CASGPWGGDGYTF
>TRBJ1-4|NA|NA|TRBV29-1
TGCAGCGTTGAGGACGGAGCAACTAATGAAAAACTGTTTTTT
CSVEDGATNEKLFF
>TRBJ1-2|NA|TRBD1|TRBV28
TGTGCCAGCTACAAACGGGGAACAGGGGGGGTATGCACCTTC
CASYKRGTGGVCTF
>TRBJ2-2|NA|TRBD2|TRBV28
TGTGCCAGCAGTTCCCTGGGAGGGGACACCGGGGAGCTGTTTTTT
CASSSLGGDTGELFF
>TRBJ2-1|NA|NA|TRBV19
TGTGCCAGTAGTATTGGAATTGACAATGAGCAGTTCTTC
CASSIGIDNEQFF
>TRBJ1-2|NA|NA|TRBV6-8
TGTGCCAGCTCCCCGTCGGGCAACGGACTCTATGGCTACACCTTC
CASSPSGNGLYGYTF
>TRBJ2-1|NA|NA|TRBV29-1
TGCAGCGTTGATGGGGGGAGTCTGTACGAGCAGTTCTTC
CSVDGGSLYEQFF
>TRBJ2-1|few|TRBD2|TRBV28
TGTGCCAGCAGCCTGGGACTAGCGGGAGACAATGAGCAGTTCTTC
CASSLGLAGDNEQFF
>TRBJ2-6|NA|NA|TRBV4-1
TGCGCCAGCAGCCAAGATATAGGAGCGGTGGGACACCTAAACTCTGGGGCCAACGTCCTGACTTTC
CASSQDIGAVGHLNSGANVLTF
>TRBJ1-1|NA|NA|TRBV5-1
TGCGCCAGCAGCTTGGCCGCCCGGACACACACTGAAGCTTTCTTT
CASSLAARTHTEAFF
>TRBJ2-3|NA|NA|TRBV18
TGTGCCAGCTCACCACAAAGCACAGATACGCAGTATTTT
CASSPQSTDTQYF